The rows below give T cell receptor beta chains drawn from one sample of a study of CXCR3-negative and CXCR3-positive naive CD8 T cells. TCRdb reprocessed the 5' RACE reads and stores each CDR3 protein as one record, lacking DNA. The specimen's table records 120,000 to 150,000 distinct CDR3 sequences. Sequencing used naive CXCR3+ CD8+ T cells from blood. Every receptor here comes from a human donor in good health. Some clones in this sample may be carry-over from other donors' samples. Each CDR3 is given with its conserved first and last residue.

TRBV5-5,TRBJ2-5,CASSPLGNSQETQYF
TRBV19,TRBJ2-7,CASSMVGREQYF
TRBV6-5,TRBJ1-6,CASSYITGGQSPLHF
TRBV20-1,TRBJ1-2,CGARGGASSYGYTF
TRBV12-3/TRBV12-4,TRBJ1-5,CASSPGRYQPQHF
TRBV9,TRBJ2-6,CASRGPAAPGANVLTF
TRBV23-1,TRBJ2-5,CASSQQGRETQYF
TRBV4-1,TRBJ1-1,CASSQNRVGDTEAFF
TRBV28,TRBJ2-6,CASSSRDSTYPLSGANVLTF
TRBV12-3/TRBV12-4,TRBJ2-1,CASSLGFNEQFF
TRBV7-6,TRBJ2-3,CASSLAGTGGLDTQYF
TRBV20-1,TRBJ2-3,CSARVYDTQYF
TRBV28,TRBJ1-6,CASSLLEGKETLHF
TRBV6-5,TRBJ2-7,CASSPFPISLAGSSYEQYF
TRBV6-6,TRBJ2-1,CASSYPSGPPSYSEQFF
TRBV14,TRBJ2-1,CASSPTVTGSDEQFF
TRBV12-3/TRBV12-4,TRBJ1-1,CASRDGTGGAFF
TRBV6-6,TRBJ2-1,CASSYSITYNEQFF
TRBV4-2,TRBJ2-7,CASSQGASDSYEQYF
TRBV12-3/TRBV12-4,TRBJ1-4,CASSFDRGATNEKLFF
TRBV15,TRBJ2-1,CATSRDHLEEEFF
TRBV4-3,TRBJ1-1,CASSETVNTEAFF